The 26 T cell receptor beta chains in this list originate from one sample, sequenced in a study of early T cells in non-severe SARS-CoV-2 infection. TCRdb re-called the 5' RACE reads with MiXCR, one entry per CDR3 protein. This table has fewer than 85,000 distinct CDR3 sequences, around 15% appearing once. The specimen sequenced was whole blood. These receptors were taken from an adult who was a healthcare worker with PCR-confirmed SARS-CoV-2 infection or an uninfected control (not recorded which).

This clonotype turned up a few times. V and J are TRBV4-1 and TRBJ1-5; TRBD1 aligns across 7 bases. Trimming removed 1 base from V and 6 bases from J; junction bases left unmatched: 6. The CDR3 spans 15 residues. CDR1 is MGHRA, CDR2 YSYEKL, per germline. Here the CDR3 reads CASSQADRDVQPQHF. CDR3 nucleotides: TGCGCCAGCAGCCAAGCCGACAGGGATGTTCAGCCCCAGCATTTT.

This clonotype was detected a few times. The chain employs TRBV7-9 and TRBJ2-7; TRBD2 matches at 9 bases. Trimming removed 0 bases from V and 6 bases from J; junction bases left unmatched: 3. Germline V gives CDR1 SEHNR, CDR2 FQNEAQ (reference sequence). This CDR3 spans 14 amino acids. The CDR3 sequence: CASSLAGLASEQYF. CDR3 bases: TGTGCCAGCAGCTTAGCGGGACTAGCAAGCGAGCAGTACTTC.

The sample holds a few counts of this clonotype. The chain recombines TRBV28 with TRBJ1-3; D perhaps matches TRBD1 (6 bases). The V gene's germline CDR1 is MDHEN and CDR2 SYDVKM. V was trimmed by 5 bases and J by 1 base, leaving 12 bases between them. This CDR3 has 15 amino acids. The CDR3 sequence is CASSATGGSGNTIYF. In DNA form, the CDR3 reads TGTGCCAGCAGTGCGACAGGAGGTTCTGGAAACACCATATATTTT. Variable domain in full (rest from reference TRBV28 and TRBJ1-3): DVKVTQSSRYLVKRTGEKVFLECVQDMDHENMFWYRQDPGLGLRLIYFSYDVKMKEKGDIPEGYSVSREKKERFSLILESASTNQTSMYLCASSATGGSGNTIYFGEGSWLTVV.

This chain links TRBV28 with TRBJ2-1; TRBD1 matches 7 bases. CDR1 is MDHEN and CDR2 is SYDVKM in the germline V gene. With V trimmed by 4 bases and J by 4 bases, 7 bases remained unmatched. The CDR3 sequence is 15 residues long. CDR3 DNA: TGTGCCAGCAGTTCGACAGGGCGCAGATACAATGAGCAGTTCTTC. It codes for CASSSTGRRYNEQFF. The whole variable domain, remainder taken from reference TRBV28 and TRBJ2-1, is DVKVTQSSRYLVKRTGEKVFLECVQDMDHENMFWYRQDPGLGLRLIYFSYDVKMKEKGDIPEGYSVSREKKERFSLILESASTNQTSMYLCASSSTGRRYNEQFFGPGTRLTVL.

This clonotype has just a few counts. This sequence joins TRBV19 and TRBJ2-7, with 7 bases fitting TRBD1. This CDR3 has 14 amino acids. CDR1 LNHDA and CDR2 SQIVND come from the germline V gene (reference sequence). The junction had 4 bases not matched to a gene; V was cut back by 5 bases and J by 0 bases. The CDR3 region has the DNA TGTGCCAGTAGTCAGACAGGGAGCTCCTACGAGCAGTACTTC. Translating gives CASSQTGSSYEQYF.

This chain's CDR3 is CSVGPGYTF. For the CDR3, the DNA is TGCAGCGTTGGGCCCGGCTACACCTTC. The chain is built from TRBV29-1 and TRBJ1-2; D is undetermined. From germline, CDR1 is SQVTM and CDR2 ANQGSEA. Trimming pared 4 bases from V and 8 bases from J, leaving 5 bases between. This CDR3 is 9 amino acids long.

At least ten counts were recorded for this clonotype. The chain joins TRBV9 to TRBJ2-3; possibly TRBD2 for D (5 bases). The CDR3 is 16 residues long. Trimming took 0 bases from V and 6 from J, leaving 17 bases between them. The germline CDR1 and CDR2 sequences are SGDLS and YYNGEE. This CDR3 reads CASSVVGNSLTDTQYF. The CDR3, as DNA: TGTGCCAGCAGCGTAGTCGGGAACAGCCTAACGGATACGCAGTATTTT.

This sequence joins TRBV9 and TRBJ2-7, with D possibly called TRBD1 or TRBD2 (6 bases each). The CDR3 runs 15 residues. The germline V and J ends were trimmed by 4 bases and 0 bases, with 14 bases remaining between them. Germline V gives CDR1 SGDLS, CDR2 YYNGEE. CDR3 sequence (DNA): TGTGCCAGCAGCCCCTGGGGGGACAACTCCTACGAGCAGTACTTC. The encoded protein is CASSPWGDNSYEQYF.

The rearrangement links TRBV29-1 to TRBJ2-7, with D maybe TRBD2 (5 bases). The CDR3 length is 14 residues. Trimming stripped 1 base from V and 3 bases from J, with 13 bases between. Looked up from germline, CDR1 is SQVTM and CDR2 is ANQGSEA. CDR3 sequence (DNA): TGCAGCGTTGAAGGGGCTATGACTAACTACGAGCAGTACTTC. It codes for CSVEGAMTNYEQYF.

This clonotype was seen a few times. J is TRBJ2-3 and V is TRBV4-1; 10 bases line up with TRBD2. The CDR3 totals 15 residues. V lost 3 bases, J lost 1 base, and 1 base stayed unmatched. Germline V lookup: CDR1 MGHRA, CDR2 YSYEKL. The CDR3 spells CASSHLAGGTDTQYF. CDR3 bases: TGCGCCAGCAGCCACCTAGCGGGGGGCACAGATACGCAGTATTTT.

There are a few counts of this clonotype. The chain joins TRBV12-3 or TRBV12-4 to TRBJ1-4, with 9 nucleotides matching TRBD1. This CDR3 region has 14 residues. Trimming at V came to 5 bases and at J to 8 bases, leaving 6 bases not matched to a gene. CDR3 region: CASSAGTGPEKLFF. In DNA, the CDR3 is TGTGCCAGCAGTGCCGGGACAGGGCCAGAAAAACTGTTTTTT.

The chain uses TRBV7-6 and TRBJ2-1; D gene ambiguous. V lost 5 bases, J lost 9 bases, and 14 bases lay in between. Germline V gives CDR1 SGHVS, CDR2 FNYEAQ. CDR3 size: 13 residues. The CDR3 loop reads CASSLRVTGEQFF. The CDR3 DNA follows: TGTGCCAGCAGCCTTAGAGTTACGGGTGAGCAGTTCTTC. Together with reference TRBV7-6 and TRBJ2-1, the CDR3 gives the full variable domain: GAGVSQSPRYKVTKRGQDVALRCDPISGHVSLYWYRQALGQGPEFLTYFNYEAQQDKSGLPNDRFSAERPEGSISTLTIQRTEQRDSAMYRCASSLRVTGEQFFGPGTRLTVL.

The CDR3 protein is CASSWVGTSKRQETQYF. Here the CDR3 DNA reads TGTGCCAGCAGTTGGGTCGGGACTAGCAAAAGGCAGGAGACCCAGTACTTC. This chain joins TRBV28 and TRBJ2-5; TRBD2 matches at 9 bases. This CDR3 contains 17 residues. With V trimmed by 4 bases and J by 5 bases, 14 bases remained unmatched. CDR1 MDHEN and CDR2 SYDVKM come from the germline V gene.

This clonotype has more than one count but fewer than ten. The CDR3 region is CASSSGTRTEPQHF. DNA of the CDR3: TGCGCCAGCAGCTCCGGGACAAGGACTGAGCCCCAGCATTTT. The chain combines TRBV5-1 with TRBJ1-5, with D perhaps matching TRBD1 (6 bases). The CDR3 is 14 residues long. Germline CDR1 reads SGHRS; CDR2 reads YFSETQ. The V and J ends lost 3 bases and 8 bases respectively, with 15 bases between them.

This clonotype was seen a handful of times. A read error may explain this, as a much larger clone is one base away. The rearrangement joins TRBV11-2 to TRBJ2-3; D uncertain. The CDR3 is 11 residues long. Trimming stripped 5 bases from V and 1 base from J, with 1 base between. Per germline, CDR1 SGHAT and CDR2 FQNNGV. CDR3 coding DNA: TGTGCCAGCAGCCGCACAGATACGCAGTATTTT. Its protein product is CASSRTDTQYF.

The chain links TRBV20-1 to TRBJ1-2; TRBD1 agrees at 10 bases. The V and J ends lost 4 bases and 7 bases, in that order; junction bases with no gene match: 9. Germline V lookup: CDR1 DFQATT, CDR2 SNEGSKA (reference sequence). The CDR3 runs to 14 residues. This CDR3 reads CSAKPVGTGAGYTF. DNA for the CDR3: TGCAGTGCTAAACCCGTCGGGACAGGGGCTGGCTACACCTTC.

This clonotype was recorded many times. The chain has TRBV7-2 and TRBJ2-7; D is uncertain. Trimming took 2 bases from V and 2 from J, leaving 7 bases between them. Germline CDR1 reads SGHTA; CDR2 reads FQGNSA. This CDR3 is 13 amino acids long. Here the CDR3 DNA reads TGTGCCAGCAGCTTATCCCCCGCCTACGAGCAGTACTTC. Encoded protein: CASSLSPAYEQYF.

The CDR3 reads CASRQSGDQETQYF. CDR3 nucleotides: TGTGCCAGCAGACAGTCAGGGGACCAAGAGACCCAGTACTTC. This rearrangement joins TRBV6-2 or TRBV6-3 to TRBJ2-5; a weak D match, TRBD1 (6 bases). Between the trimmed V and J ends, which lost 6 bases and 0 bases, there was a span of 11 bases. This CDR3 has 14 residues. Germline V CDR1 and CDR2: MNHEY, SVGEGT.

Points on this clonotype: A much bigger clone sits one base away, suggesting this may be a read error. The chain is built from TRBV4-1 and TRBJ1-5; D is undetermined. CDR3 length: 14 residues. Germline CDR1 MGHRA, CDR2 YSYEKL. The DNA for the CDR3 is TGCGTCAGCAGCCAAGACTCGGGCAATCAGCCCCAGCATTTT. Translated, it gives CVSSQDSGNQPQHF.

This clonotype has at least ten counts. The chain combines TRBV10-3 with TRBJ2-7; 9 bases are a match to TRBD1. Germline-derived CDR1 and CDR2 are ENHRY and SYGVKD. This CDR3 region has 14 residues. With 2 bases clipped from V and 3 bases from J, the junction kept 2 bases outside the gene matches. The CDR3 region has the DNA TGTGCCATCAGTGAGCGGGGACAGGGCTACGAGCAGTACTTC. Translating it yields CAISERGQGYEQYF.

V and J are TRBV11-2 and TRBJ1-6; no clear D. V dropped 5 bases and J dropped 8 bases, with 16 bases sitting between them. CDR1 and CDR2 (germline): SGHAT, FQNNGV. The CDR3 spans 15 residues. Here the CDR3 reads CASSKAQRPDSPLHF. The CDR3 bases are TGTGCCAGCAGCAAAGCCCAGCGGCCAGATTCACCCCTCCACTTT.

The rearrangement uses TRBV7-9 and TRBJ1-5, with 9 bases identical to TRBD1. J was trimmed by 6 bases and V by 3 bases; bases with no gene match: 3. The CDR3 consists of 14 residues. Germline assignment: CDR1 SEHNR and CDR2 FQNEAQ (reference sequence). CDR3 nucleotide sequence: TGTGCCAGCAGCTTGGGACAGGGTAGTCAGCCCCAGCATTTT. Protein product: CASSLGQGSQPQHF.

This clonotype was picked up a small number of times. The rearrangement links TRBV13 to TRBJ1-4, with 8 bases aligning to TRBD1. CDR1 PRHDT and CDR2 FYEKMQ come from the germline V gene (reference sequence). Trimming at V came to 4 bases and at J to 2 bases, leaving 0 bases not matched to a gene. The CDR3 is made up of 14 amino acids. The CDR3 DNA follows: TGTGCCAGCAGCTGGGACAGGACTAATGAAAAACTGTTTTTT. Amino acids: CASSWDRTNEKLFF.

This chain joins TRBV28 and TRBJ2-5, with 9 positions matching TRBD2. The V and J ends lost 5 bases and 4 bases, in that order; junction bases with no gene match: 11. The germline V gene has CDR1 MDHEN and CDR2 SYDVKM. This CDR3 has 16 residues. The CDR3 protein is CASSELRGGLSETQYF. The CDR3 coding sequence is TGTGCCAGCAGTGAGCTGCGGGGGGGCCTGTCAGAGACCCAGTACTTC. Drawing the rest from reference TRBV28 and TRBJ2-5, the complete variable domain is DVKVTQSSRYLVKRTGEKVFLECVQDMDHENMFWYRQDPGLGLRLIYFSYDVKMKEKGDIPEGYSVSREKKERFSLILESASTNQTSMYLCASSELRGGLSETQYFGPGTRLLVL.

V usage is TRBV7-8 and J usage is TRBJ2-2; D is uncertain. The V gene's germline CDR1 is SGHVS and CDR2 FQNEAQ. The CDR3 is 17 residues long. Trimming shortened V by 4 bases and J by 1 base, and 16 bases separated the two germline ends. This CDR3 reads CASSSELGDVNTGELFF. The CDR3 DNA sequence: TGTGCCAGCAGCTCCGAGTTGGGCGATGTGAACACCGGGGAGCTGTTTTTT.

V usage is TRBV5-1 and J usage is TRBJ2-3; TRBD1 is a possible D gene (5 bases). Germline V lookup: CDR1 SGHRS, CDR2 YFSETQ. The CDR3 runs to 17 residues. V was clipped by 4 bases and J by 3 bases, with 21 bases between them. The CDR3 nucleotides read TGCGCCAGCAGCGGGGCCCTCGGTATAACCGGGACAGATACGCAGTATTTT. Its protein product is CASSGALGITGTDTQYF. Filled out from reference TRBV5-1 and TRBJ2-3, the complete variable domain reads KAGVTQTPRYLIKTRGQQVTLSCSPISGHRSVSWYQQTPGQGLQFLFEYFSETQRNKGNFPGRFSGRQFSNSRSEMNVSTLELGDSALYLCASSGALGITGTDTQYFGPGTRLTVL.